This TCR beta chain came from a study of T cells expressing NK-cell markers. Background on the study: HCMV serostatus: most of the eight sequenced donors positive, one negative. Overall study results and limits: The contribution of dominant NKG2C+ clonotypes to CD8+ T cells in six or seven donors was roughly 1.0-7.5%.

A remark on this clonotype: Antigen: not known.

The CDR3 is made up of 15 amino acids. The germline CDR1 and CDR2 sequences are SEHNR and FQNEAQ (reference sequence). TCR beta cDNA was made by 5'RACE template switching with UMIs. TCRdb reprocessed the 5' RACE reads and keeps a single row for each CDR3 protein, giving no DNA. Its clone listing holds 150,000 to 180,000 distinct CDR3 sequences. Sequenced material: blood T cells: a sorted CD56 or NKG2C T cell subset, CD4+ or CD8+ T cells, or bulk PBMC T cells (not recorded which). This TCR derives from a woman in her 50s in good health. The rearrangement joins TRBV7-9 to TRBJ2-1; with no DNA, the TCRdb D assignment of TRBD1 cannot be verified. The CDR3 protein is CASSLGTGESDEQFF.